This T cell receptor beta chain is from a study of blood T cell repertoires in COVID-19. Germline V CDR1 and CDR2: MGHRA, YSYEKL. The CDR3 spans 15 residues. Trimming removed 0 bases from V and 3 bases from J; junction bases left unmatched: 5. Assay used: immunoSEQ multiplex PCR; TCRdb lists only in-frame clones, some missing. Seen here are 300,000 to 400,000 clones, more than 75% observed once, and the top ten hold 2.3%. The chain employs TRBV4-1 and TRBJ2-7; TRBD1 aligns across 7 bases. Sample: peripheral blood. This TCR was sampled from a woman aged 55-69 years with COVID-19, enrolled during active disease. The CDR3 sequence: CASSQDVGGVYEQYF. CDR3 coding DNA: TGCGCCAGCAGCCAAGATGTAGGGGGCGTCTACGAGCAGTACTTC.